This TCR beta chain was found in a study of T cells in Graves' hyperthyroidism and ophthalmopathy. The CDR3 has 15 residues. Germline loops: CDR1 MDHEN, CDR2 SYDVKM. The ends lost 9 bases at V and 7 bases at J; junction bases unmatched: 15. This clonotype was seen repeatedly, ten times or more. The antigen is not known. RNA transcripts were the template for amplifying TCR beta CDR3 regions. The primer set for the first-round RT-PCR of the TCR CDR3 was HTBI. MiXCR, run by TCRdb on the multiplex PCR reads, gives a single entry per CDR3 protein. The sample carries some 270,000 distinct CDR3 sequences, around 26% recorded once. Study-wide results and limits: Researchers report that a 13 V-J model separated ophthalmopathy from stable hyperthyroidism.

The V call is TRBV28, the J call TRBJ2-7; 10 nucleotides align to TRBD2. The sequenced material came from blood. This TCR was recovered from a woman aged 35 to 49 with Graves' ophthalmopathy. CDR3 coding DNA: TGTGCCAGTGGGGAGAGCCTAGCGGGGGCGAGAGAGCAGTACTTC. Protein: CASGESLAGAREQYF.